This T cell receptor beta chain was observed in a study of untreated major depressive disorder. The CDR3 consists of 13 residues. Germline CDR1 reads SNHLY; CDR2 reads FYNNEI. The ends were cut back, 1 base at V and 2 bases at J, with 5 bases in the middle. Clones were sequenced by immunoSEQ multiplex PCR, and TCRdb holds only the in-frame ones, with some missing. The table has tens of thousands of clones, about 87% seen once. This clone came up once. The V gene is TRBV2, the J gene TRBJ2-5; D gene ambiguous. Input material: CD4+ T cells from PBMCs. The receptor was derived from a woman aged 25-40 years in good health. Here the CDR3 DNA reads TGTGCCAGCAGTGAAGGGATGCAAGAGACCCAGTACTTC. The encoded protein is CASSEGMQETQYF.